This T cell receptor beta chain is from a study of T cell responses to AZD1222 COVID-19 vaccine. TCRdb keeps only in-frame clones here, not all; method: immunoSEQ multiplex PCR. The sample shows around 200,000 clones, 70% to 90% of them seen only once. The CDR3 covers 15 residues. Unmatched junction bases numbered 10, after V lost 5 bases and J lost 4 bases. CDR1 and CDR2 (germline): SGHRS, YFSETQ. The source material was peripheral blood, sampled on day 0 of AZD1222 vaccination. The source is an adult in good health. The chain carries TRBV5-1 and TRBJ2-7; 9 bases align to TRBD1. CDR3 coding DNA: TGCGCCAGCAGGCTTGGGACAGGGTCGGGGTACGAGCAGTACTTC. Amino acids: CASRLGTGSGYEQYF.